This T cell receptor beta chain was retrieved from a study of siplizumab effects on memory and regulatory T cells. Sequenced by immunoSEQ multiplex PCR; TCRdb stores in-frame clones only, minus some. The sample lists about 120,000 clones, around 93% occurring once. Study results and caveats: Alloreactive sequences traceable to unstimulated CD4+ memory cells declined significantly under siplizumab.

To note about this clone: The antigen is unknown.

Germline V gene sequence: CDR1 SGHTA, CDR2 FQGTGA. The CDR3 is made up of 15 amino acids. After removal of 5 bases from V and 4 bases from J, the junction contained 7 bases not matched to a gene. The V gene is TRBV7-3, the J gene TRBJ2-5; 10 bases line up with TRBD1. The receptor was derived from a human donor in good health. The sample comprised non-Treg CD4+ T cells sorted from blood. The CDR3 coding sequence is TGTGCCAGCAGCCCCCGACAGGGGGCTACAGAGACCCAGTACTTC. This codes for CASSPRQGATETQYF.